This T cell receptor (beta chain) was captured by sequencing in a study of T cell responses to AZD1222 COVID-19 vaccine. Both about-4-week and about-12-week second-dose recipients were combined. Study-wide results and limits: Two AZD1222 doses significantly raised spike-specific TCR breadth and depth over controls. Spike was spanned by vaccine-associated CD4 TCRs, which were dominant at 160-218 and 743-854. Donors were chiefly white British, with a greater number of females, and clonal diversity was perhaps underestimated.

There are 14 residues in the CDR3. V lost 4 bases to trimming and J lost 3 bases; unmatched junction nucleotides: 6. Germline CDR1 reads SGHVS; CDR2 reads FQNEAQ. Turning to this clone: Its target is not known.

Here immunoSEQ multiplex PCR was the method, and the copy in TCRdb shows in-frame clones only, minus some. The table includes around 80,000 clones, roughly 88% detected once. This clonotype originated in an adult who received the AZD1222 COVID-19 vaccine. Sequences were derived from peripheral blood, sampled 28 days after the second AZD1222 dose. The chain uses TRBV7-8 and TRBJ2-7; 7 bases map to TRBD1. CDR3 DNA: TGTGCCAGCAGCTCCTGGTACAGGGGCTACGAGCAGTACTTC. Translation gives CASSSWYRGYEQYF.